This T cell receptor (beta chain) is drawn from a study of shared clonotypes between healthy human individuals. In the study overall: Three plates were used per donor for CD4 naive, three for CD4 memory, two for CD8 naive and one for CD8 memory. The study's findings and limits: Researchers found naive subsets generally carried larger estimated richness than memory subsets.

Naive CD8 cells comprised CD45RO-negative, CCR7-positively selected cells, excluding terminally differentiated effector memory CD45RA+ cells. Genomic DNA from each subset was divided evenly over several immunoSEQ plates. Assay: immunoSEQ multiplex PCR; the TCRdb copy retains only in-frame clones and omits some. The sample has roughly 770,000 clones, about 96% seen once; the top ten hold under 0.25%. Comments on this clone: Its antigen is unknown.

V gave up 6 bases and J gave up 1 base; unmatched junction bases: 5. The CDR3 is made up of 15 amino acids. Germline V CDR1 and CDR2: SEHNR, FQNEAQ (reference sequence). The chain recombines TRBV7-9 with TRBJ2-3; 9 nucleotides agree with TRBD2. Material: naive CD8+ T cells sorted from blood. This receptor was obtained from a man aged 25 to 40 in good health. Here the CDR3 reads CASSFSGSGTDTQYF. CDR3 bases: TGTGCCAGCAGTTTTAGCGGGAGTGGCACAGATACGCAGTATTTT.